This entry features one T cell receptor (beta chain) sequence. Germline V CDR1 and CDR2: SQVTM, ANQGSEA. There are 11 residues in the CDR3. Trimming pared 2 bases from V and 7 bases from J, leaving 6 bases between. RNA was extracted with the RNeasy kit, and a quantity of about 0.5 to 1 ug was reverse transcribed using random hexamers. TCRdb re-called the immunoSEQ multiplex PCR reads through MiXCR, storing one row per CDR3 protein. The sample includes hundreds of thousands of distinct CDR3 sequences, about 94% of them seen just once. This specimen belongs to a study of CD8 T cells in Susac syndrome. The chain couples TRBV29-1 to TRBJ2-1; D gene uncertain. The sample taken for sequencing was CD4+ T cells from PBMCs. The sequence was obtained from a human donor with Susac syndrome. CDR3 DNA: TGCAGCGTTGAACGGGCTAATGAGCAGTTCTTC. Its translation is CSVERANEQFF.